The 2 T cell receptor beta chains listed next were all sequenced from one sample in a study of human T cells and chemical hapten exposure. Attachment of unique molecular identifiers to individual cDNA molecules was performed in the library. Each CDR3 protein gets one entry after TCRdb re-called the reads with MiXCR. The data hold 800 to 1,000 distinct CDR3 sequences, with about 55% observed a single time. As to treatment: therapeutic diphenylcyclopropenone sensitization with weekly scalp DPC. Source: whole blood, taken before DPC sensitization or 2, 6, or about 24 weeks after (not recorded which). These receptors were collected from an adult with alopecia areata. Some clones in this sample may be carry-over from other donors' samples. This table probably holds off-target reads from a library built for another chain.

The V call is TRBV10-3, the J call TRBJ2-7; perhaps TRBD2 as D (6 bases). The germline CDR1 and CDR2 sequences are ENHRY and SYGVKD. V lost 5 bases, J lost 2 bases, and 7 bases lay in between. The CDR3 loop spans 12 amino acids. This chain's CDR3 is CAISTGAYEQYF. As DNA, the CDR3 is TGTGCCATCAGTACGGGGGCCTACGAGCAGTACTTC.

The chain combines TRBV11-3 with TRBJ2-2; D not resolved. The CDR3 covers 13 residues. The V end lost 7 bases, the J end lost 0 bases, and 6 bases lay between the germline ends. Germline V CDR1 and CDR2: SGHNT, YENEEA. CDR3 region: CASKEANTGELFF. The CDR3 DNA follows: TGTGCCAGCAAGGAAGCGAACACCGGGGAGCTGTTTTTT.